A selection of T cell receptor beta chains follows, all from one sample in a study of OX40 agonist ivuxolimab in advanced cancers. Produced via immunoSEQ multiplex PCR; TCRdb's table is partial and in-frame only. The sample has some 57,000 clones; 92% are singletons. The specimen was CD4+ or CD8+ T cells sorted from blood, collected in a trial of the OX40 agonist ivuxolimab. These receptors were obtained from an adult with an advanced solid tumor such as melanoma, head and neck, liver or kidney cancer. Each CDR3 is given with its conserved first and last residue. The D gene is left open where the match is weak. Rows give clone size only sometimes, using once, few, many, or a class for an expanded clone.

TRBV29-1	.	.	TRBJ1-5	CSVEGLPNQPQHF	TGCAGCGTTGAAGGCCTCCCTAATCAGCCCCAGCATTTT
TRBV30	once	.	TRBJ1-2	CAWTEVNYGYTF	TGTGCCTGGACAGAAGTCAACTATGGCTACACCTTC
TRBV14	.	.	TRBJ1-1	CASSQDWPTVTEAFF	TGTGCCAGCAGCCAAGATTGGCCCACTGTAACTGAAGCTTTCTTT
TRBV6-5	.	.	TRBJ1-1	CASSYTGLVNTEAFF	TGTGCCAGCAGTTACACAGGGCTGGTGAACACTGAAGCTTTCTTT
TRBV6-5	.	.	TRBJ2-1	CASSYNEQFF	TGTGCCAGCAGTTACAATGAGCAGTTCTTC
TRBV6-6	few	.	TRBJ2-7	CASTQSSYEQYF	TGTGCCAGCACTCAGAGCTCCTACGAGCAGTACTTC
TRBV2	.	.	TRBJ2-5	CASSPIVGDSGETQYF	TGTGCCAGCAGTCCGATAGTTGGAGATTCGGGAGAGACCCAGTACTTC
TRBV30	.	.	TRBJ1-2	CAWSVLSAHYGYTF	TGTGCCTGGAGTGTACTCTCTGCCCACTATGGCTACACCTTC
TRBV30	.	.	TRBJ1-4	CAWSDPGDNREKLFF	TGTGCCTGGAGTGACCCTGGGGACAATAGGGAAAAACTGTTTTTT
TRBV5-6	.	.	TRBJ2-5	CASSSTSFAAGAAQYF	TGTGCCAGCAGCTCGACTTCTTTCGCGGCGGGGGCCGCCCAGTACTTC
TRBV30	.	TRBD1	TRBJ1-2	CAWMGQGSFGYTF	TGTGCCTGGATGGGACAGGGGTCGTTTGGCTACACCTTC
TRBV15	.	TRBD2	TRBJ2-7	CYGVAGRIAGPSYEQYF	TGTTACGGTGTAGCGGGGCGGATCGCAGGGCCTTCCTACGAGCAGTACTTC
TRBV27	.	.	TRBJ1-5	CASSLRSNQPQHF	TGTGCCAGCAGTTTACGAAGCAATCAGCCCCAGCATTTT
TRBV30	.	.	TRBJ1-5	CAWEPGSRGASAQHF	TGTGCCTGGGAGCCCGGTTCAAGAGGGGCTTCGGCCCAGCATTTT
TRBV7-6	.	TRBD2	TRBJ2-1	CASSLGLAGVNEQFF	TGTGCCAGCAGCCTCGGACTAGCGGGGGTCAATGAGCAGTTCTTC
TRBV27	.	.	TRBJ2-1	CASSFGATHNEQFF	TGTGCCAGCAGTTTCGGGGCGACCCACAATGAGCAGTTCTTC
TRBV7-2	.	.	TRBJ2-3	CASSLTTAITDTQYF	TGTGCCAGCAGCTTAACTACCGCGATCACAGATACGCAGTATTTT
TRBV5-4	.	.	TRBJ2-2	CASSINTGELFF	TGTGCCAGCAGCATAAACACCGGGGAGCTGTTTTTT
TRBV15	.	TRBD2	TRBJ2-2	CATSRDDPAGGSGDGELFF	TGTGCCACCAGCAGAGATGATCCAGCGGGAGGCTCTGGGGACGGGGAGCTGTTTTTT
TRBV6-5	.	.	TRBJ2-1	CASSYFRGSADEQFF	TGTGCCAGCAGTTACTTCAGAGGCAGCGCGGATGAGCAGTTCTTC
TRBV28	.	.	TRBJ2-7	CASTKDGLSYEQYF	TGTGCCAGTACAAAAGACGGGTTGTCCTACGAGCAGTACTTC
TRBV28	few	.	TRBJ1-5	CASMVGNQPQHF	TGTGCCAGCATGGTCGGCAATCAGCCCCAGCATTTT
TRBV6-1	.	.	TRBJ2-1	CASSDQDTSFYNEQFF	TGTGCCAGCAGTGACCAGGACACTTCCTTCTACAATGAGCAGTTCTTC
TRBV4-3	.	.	TRBJ1-2	CASSQALQYGYTF	TGCGCCAGCAGCCAGGCCCTGCAATATGGCTACACCTTC
TRBV28	.	.	TRBJ1-5	CASSLWGRGTQPQHF	TGTGCCAGCAGTTTATGGGGTAGGGGAACCCAGCCCCAGCATTTT
TRBV19	.	TRBD1	TRBJ1-6	CASTSTGGGNSPLHF	TGTGCCAGTACCTCGACAGGGGGCGGAAATTCACCCCTCCACTTT
TRBV10-3	.	.	TRBJ2-7	CAISGIGTLNTYEQYF	TGTGCCATCAGCGGGATCGGGACACTGAATACCTACGAGCAGTACTTC
TRBV4-3	.	.	TRBJ2-2	CASSQEDRTGSGELFF	TGCGCCAGCAGCCAAGAGGACAGAACAGGATCCGGGGAGCTGTTTTTT
TRBV28	once	.	TRBJ2-5	CASSLYSGGSQETQYF	TGTGCCAGCAGTTTATATTCTGGGGGCAGCCAAGAGACCCAGTACTTC
TRBV29-1	.	.	TRBJ2-7	CSVGGLGSYEQYF	TGCAGCGTTGGGGGGCTCGGCTCCTACGAGCAGTACTTC
TRBV6-5	.	TRBD1	TRBJ2-7	CASSSGTGSYEQYF	TGTGCCAGCAGTTCCGGGACAGGTTCCTACGAGCAGTACTTC
TRBV19	.	TRBD1	TRBJ1-1	CASSMEGAHNTEAFF	TGTGCCAGTAGTATGGAGGGGGCGCACAACACTGAAGCTTTCTTT
TRBV9	.	.	TRBJ2-3	CASSVDGYGTDTQYF	TGTGCCAGCAGCGTAGACGGGTACGGAACAGATACGCAGTATTTT
TRBV5-3	once	.	TRBJ2-7	CAKEGRPF	TGTGCCAAAGAGGGCAGGCCCTTT
TRBV4-2	.	.	TRBJ2-7	CASSQASLTVPEQYF	TGTGCCAGCAGCCAAGCTTCCCTAACCGTCCCCGAGCAGTACTTC
TRBV5-1	.	.	TRBJ1-2	CASSLEAMAHGYTF	TGCGCCAGCAGCTTGGAGGCCATGGCCCATGGCTACACCTTC
TRBV20-1	once	.	TRBJ2-3	CSARVDTQYF	TGCAGTGCTAGAGTCGATACGCAGTATTTT
TRBV28	few	TRBD2	TRBJ2-1	CASSWGLAGDEQFF	TGTGCCAGCAGTTGGGGACTAGCTGGAGATGAGCAGTTCTTC
TRBV11-3	.	.	TRBJ2-2	CASSLGRGMGELFF	TGTGCCAGCAGCTTAGGCAGGGGAATGGGGGAGCTGTTTTTT
TRBV7-9	.	.	TRBJ2-3	CASSLSGGTTDTQYF	TGTGCCAGCAGCTTAAGCGGAGGGACGACAGATACGCAGTATTTT
TRBV7-9	.	TRBD1	TRBJ1-1	CASSWTGWGTEAFF	TGTGCCAGCAGCTGGACAGGGTGGGGCACTGAAGCTTTCTTT
TRBV7-8	.	TRBD1	TRBJ1-1	CASSLGQGVRLAEAFF	TGTGCCAGCAGCTTGGGACAGGGAGTAAGGTTGGCTGAAGCTTTCTTT
TRBV28	.	TRBD2	TRBJ2-1	CASNQRGVYNEQFF	TGTGCCAGCAATCAGCGGGGGGTTTACAATGAGCAGTTCTTC
TRBV6-6	.	.	TRBJ2-7	CASSYYGGPYEQYF	TGTGCCAGCAGTTACTACGGGGGCCCCTACGAGCAGTACTTC
TRBV30	.	.	TRBJ1-2	CAWSSTSFYGYTF	TGTGCCTGGAGTTCAACGTCATTCTATGGCTACACCTTC
TRBV10-3	.	TRBD1	TRBJ2-7	CAISESGQAYEQYF	TGTGCCATCAGTGAGTCGGGACAGGCCTACGAGCAGTACTTC
TRBV9	.	.	TRBJ1-5	CASSVGYRSNQPQHF	TGTGCCAGCAGCGTAGGGTACAGAAGCAATCAGCCCCAGCATTTT
TRBV6-5	.	.	TRBJ1-1	CASSFIQEGTEAFF	TGTGCCAGCAGTTTTATACAGGAGGGGACTGAAGCTTTCTTT
TRBV4-1	.	.	TRBJ1-3	CASSQDWGLGNTIYF	TGCGCCAGCAGCCAAGACTGGGGGTTGGGAAACACCATATATTTT
TRBV19	.	.	TRBJ1-1	CASSIDLEDLSTEAFF	TGTGCCAGTAGTATAGATCTGGAGGATTTATCCACTGAAGCTTTCTTT
TRBV25-1	.	.	TRBJ2-5	CASSEGVEETQYF	TGTGCCAGCAGTGAGGGGGTAGAGGAGACCCAGTACTTC
TRBV9	.	.	TRBJ1-5	CASSVAGNNQPQHF	TGTGCCAGCAGCGTAGCCGGGAACAATCAGCCCCAGCATTTT